This passage covers 18 T cell receptor beta chains from one sample sequenced in a study of human T cells and chemical hapten exposure (dated by TCRdb to the early 2020s). The time point label for this specimen denotes: pre-sensitization, week 0. According to the study, the label for this sample's treatment or condition signals: therapeutic diphenylcyclopropenone sensitization with weekly scalp DPC. To prepare the library, RACE was applied. Sequencing relied on a NextSeq 500. The public sequencing data were trimmed at Q25 with fastp and processed into clonotypes with MiXCR by TCRdb, which kept only in-frame beta chains. One record per CDR3 amino acid sequence lists the most common genes and DNA. This sample is represented by around 60,000 distinct CDR3 sequences; roughly 6.7% of them were singletons. The biggest ten clones account for about 1.5% of the sample. Sample: whole blood, taken in connection with sensitization to the hapten diphenylcyclopropenone (DPC). Receptors were obtained from a woman in her 30s with alopecia areata. Some clones in this sample may be carry-over from other donors' samples.

This clonotype was detected ten times or more. V and J are TRBV7-8 and TRBJ1-2; D is unresolved. The germline CDR1 and CDR2 sequences are SGHVS and FQNEAQ. The CDR3 totals 13 residues. Trimming left V 0 bases short and J 2 bases short, with 4 bases between. CDR3 sequence (DNA): TGTGCCAGCAGCTTAGCTGGGAACTATGGCTACACCTTC. Its translation is CASSLAGNYGYTF.

This clonotype was detected ten times or more. This chain joins TRBV29-1 and TRBJ1-1; D may be TRBD1 (5 bases). CDR3 length: 13 amino acids. V was shortened by 5 bases and J by 4 bases, with 14 bases between the two germline ends. Germline V lookup: CDR1 SQVTM, CDR2 ANQGSEA. CDR3 region: CSVRGRVGTEAFF. The DNA for the CDR3 is TGCAGCGTTCGGGGCAGGGTGGGCACTGAAGCTTTCTTT.

CDR3 protein: CSARQGPYNEQFF. The CDR3 bases are TGCAGTGCTCGACAGGGGCCCTACAATGAGCAGTTCTTC. The chain is built from TRBV20-1 and TRBJ2-1; TRBD1 agrees at 8 bases. J lost 2 bases, V lost 5 bases, and 2 bases had no gene match. The germline gives CDR1 DFQATT, CDR2 SNEGSKA (reference sequence). The CDR3 runs to 13 residues.

The V and J genes are TRBV20-1 and TRBJ2-3; possibly TRBD2 for D (6 bases). The V gene lost 2 bases and the J gene lost 4 bases, with 10 bases spanning the gap. Germline CDR1 is DFQATT and CDR2 is SNEGSKA (reference sequence). The CDR3 totals 13 residues. DNA of the CDR3: TGCAGTGCTAGAACAGCTAGCGCAGATACGCAGTATTTT. Its translation is CSARTASADTQYF.

This clonotype was detected only a few times. The rearrangement joins TRBV18 to TRBJ1-1; D ambiguous. In germline, CDR1 is KGHSH, CDR2 LQKENI. The CDR3 has 13 residues. V lost 2 bases, J lost 2 bases, and 6 bases lay in between. Here the CDR3 reads CASSPMGNTEAFF. CDR3 nucleotides: TGTGCCAGCTCACCAATGGGTAACACTGAAGCTTTCTTT.

This clonotype was seen ten or more times. V and J are TRBV27 and TRBJ2-5; tentative D call: TRBD1 (6 bases). The CDR3 is 15 residues long. Germline loops: CDR1 MNHEY, CDR2 SMNVEV (reference sequence). Trimming cost V 5 bases and J 4 bases, with 17 bases left between them. CDR3 DNA: TGTGCCAGCAGTGCGGCGGACAGAGCTCCAGAGACCCAGTACTTC. Residues: CASSAADRAPETQYF.

This clonotype has a count of ten or more. V and J are TRBV2 and TRBJ1-5; D may be TRBD1 (6 bases). The CDR3 has 15 amino acids. Deletions cut 1 base from V and 5 bases from J, with 12 bases between. Per the germline V gene, CDR1 is SNHLY and CDR2 is FYNNEI. This chain's CDR3 is CASSEGRGWDQPQHF. CDR3 sequence (DNA): TGTGCCAGCAGTGAAGGCAGGGGATGGGATCAGCCCCAGCATTTT.

This clonotype was observed many times. The chain joins TRBV12-3 or TRBV12-4 to TRBJ1-5; TRBD1 matches at 7 bases. The junction had 4 bases not matched to a gene; V was cut back by 6 bases and J by 5 bases. The CDR3 covers 13 residues. The CDR3: CASRADRDQPQHF. The CDR3 DNA reads as TGTGCCAGCAGGGCCGACAGGGATCAGCCCCAGCATTTT.

A note on this clonotype: A read error may be the cause here, since a much bigger clone is one base away. The conserved closing phenylalanine or tryptophan is absent in this CDR3, likely reflecting a read error. This chain connects TRBV5-1 to TRBJ2-3; the D is unclear. V lost 0 bases, J lost 4 bases, and 15 bases lay in between. From germline, CDR1 is SGHRS and CDR2 YFSETQ. There are 16 residues in the CDR3. CDR3 loop: CASSLEWGSWADTQYL. CDR3 sequence (DNA): TGCGCCAGCAGCTTGGAATGGGGAAGTTGGGCAGATACGCAGTATTTA.

This clonotype has at least ten counts. The chain links TRBV10-2 to TRBJ1-5; D is ambiguous. This CDR3 is built from 16 residues. V lost 1 base and J 5 bases, leaving 15 bases between the germline ends. The germline gives CDR1 WSHSY, CDR2 SAAADI. As DNA, the CDR3 is TGCGCCAGCAGTGAGTGGACTAGTAGGGCCCATCAGCCCCAGCATTTT. Translation gives CASSEWTSRAHQPQHF.

There are many counts of this clonotype. This sequence joins TRBV20-1 and TRBJ1-2, with a weak D call TRBD1 (6 bases). Germline V gene data show CDR1 as DFQATT and CDR2 as SNEGSKA (reference sequence). Between the trimmed V and J ends, which lost 0 bases and 1 base, there was a span of 12 bases. CDR3 length: 15 amino acids. CDR3 sequence: CSARDTGFVNYGYTF. CDR3 in DNA: TGCAGTGCTAGAGATACAGGGTTCGTTAACTATGGCTACACCTTC.

This clonotype occurred a few times. The chain has TRBV7-3 and TRBJ2-3; 8 nucleotides align to TRBD1. This CDR3 is built from 16 residues. Germline CDR1 and CDR2: SGHTA and FQGTGA. Trimming took 5 bases from V and 4 from J; bases not matched to a gene: 11. CDR3 nucleotide sequence: TGTGCCAGCAGCACCGTAGGACAGGGTTCAGCAGATACGCAGTATTTT. Translating gives CASSTVGQGSADTQYF.

This clonotype came up many times. The chain recombines TRBV6-5 with TRBJ1-1; a possible D gene is TRBD1 (5 bases). CDR1 MNHEY and CDR2 SVGAGI come from the germline V gene. The CDR3 contains 11 residues. V was cut by 6 bases and J by 5 bases, with 7 bases left in between. The CDR3 nucleotides are TGTGCCAGCAGAAGGGGAACTGAAGCTTTCTTT. Translation gives CASRRGTEAFF.

This clonotype was seen many times. The chain employs TRBV6-5 and TRBJ2-3, with 8 bases fitting TRBD1. From germline, CDR1 is MNHEY and CDR2 SVGAGI. This CDR3 region has 13 residues. V lost 6 bases to trimming and J lost 6 bases; unmatched junction nucleotides: 5. CDR3 bases: TGTGCCAGCAGGGACAGGGCAGCCGATACGCAGTATTTT. It translates to CASRDRAADTQYF.

This clonotype has a count of ten or more. V usage is TRBV6-5 and J usage is TRBJ1-1, with 7 bases that match TRBD1. After removal of 5 bases from V and 0 bases from J, the junction contained 12 bases not matched to a gene. The CDR3 has 17 residues. Germline values: CDR1 MNHEY, CDR2 SVGAGI. CDR3 sequence (DNA): TGTGCCAGCAGTCCAGGGACAGTCCTTCAAATGAACACTGAAGCTTTCTTT. It yields the protein CASSPGTVLQMNTEAFF.

This clonotype has just a few counts. The gene calls are TRBV2 and TRBJ1-2, with 9 positions matching TRBD1. J lost 2 bases, V lost 8 bases, and 3 bases had no gene match. Germline V gene data show CDR1 as SNHLY and CDR2 as FYNNEI. This CDR3 region has 13 residues. The CDR3 reads CASGGTGNYGYTF. CDR3 in DNA: TGTGCCAGCGGGGGGACAGGGAACTATGGCTACACCTTC.

This clonotype occurred a few times. The rearrangement uses TRBV5-1 and TRBJ1-1, with a tentative D call TRBD1 (6 bases). CDR1 is SGHRS, CDR2 YFSETQ, per germline. Trimming cost V 5 bases and J 1 base, with 18 bases left between them. CDR3 size: 16 residues. This CDR3 reads CASSLRGGGANTEAFF. The CDR3 nucleotides are TGCGCCAGCAGTTTGAGGGGGGGGGGCGCGAACACTGAAGCTTTCTTT.

This clonotype has a count of ten or more. This chain uses TRBV2 with TRBJ1-5, with 9 bases identical to TRBD1. Germline V lookup: CDR1 SNHLY, CDR2 FYNNEI. V lost 5 bases to trimming and J lost 4 bases; unmatched junction nucleotides: 3. The CDR3 length is 14 residues. The CDR3 DNA reads TGTGCCAGCAGTCCCGGGACAGGGAATCAGCCCCAGCATTTT. Amino acid sequence: CASSPGTGNQPQHF. The variable domain in full, with the rest retrieved from reference TRBV2 and TRBJ1-5, is EPEVTQTPSHQVTQMGQEVILRCVPISNHLYFYWYRQILGQKVEFLVSFYNNEISEKSEIFDDQFSVERPDGSNFTLKIRSTKLEDSAMYFCASSPGTGNQPQHFGDGTRLSIL.